The source of this TCR beta chain is a study of control samples from healthy donors and cancer patients (dated by TCRdb to about 2020). Receptor libraries were prepared by the immunoSEQ multiplex PCR assay. TCRdb mirrors the immuneACCESS table, restricted to in-frame sequences. Some clones are absent from its copies; in checked studies, under half trace to an unresolved V gene, and the reason for the others is unknown. For this sample the table gives approximately 86,000 clones, of which roughly 93% were detected only once. The leading ten clones occupy about 1.5% of the sample. As for this clone: What antigen it recognizes has not been identified. No quality values exist for individual bases; no much larger clone is one base distant.

Cut back by 0 bases and 0 bases, the V and J ends lie 9 bases apart. The CDR3 spans 16 residues, from the cysteine through the phenylalanine. Left in the record is the CDR3 DNA by itself, 48 bases read in frame from the first base. Based on the germline V gene (reference sequence), the CDR1 and CDR2 sequences are LNHDA and SQIVND. The rearranged chain carries TRBV19 and TRBJ2-1; the D gene remains uncertain. The clonotype comes from a woman aged 30 to 39 in good health. Material for sequencing was blood. The nucleotides are TGTGCCAGTAGTATAGACTTTACGAGCTCCTACAATGAGCAGTTCTTC. The translation is CASSIDFTSSYNEQFF.